These 27 T cell receptor beta chains were sequenced from one sample in a study of CD8+CD57+ T cells in acquired aplastic anemia. Using genomic DNA as the template, TCR beta VDJ and CDR3 profiling was carried out. From the reads, TCRdb called clonotypes with MiXCR, one entry per CDR3 protein. Here the sample spans 100,000 to 150,000 distinct CDR3 sequences, approximately 40% being singletons. All patients picked for sequencing had shown, by flow cytometry, an expansion of CD8+CD57+ cells. Sequenced material: sorted CD4+, CD8+, or CD8+CD57+ T cells (not recorded which) from PBMCs. Receptors originate from a human donor with aplastic anemia.

Notes on this clonotype: The junction shows a germline mismatch at one end, possibly a read error. The chain joins TRBV19 to TRBJ2-6; D possibly corresponds to TRBD2 (6 bases). The CDR3 is 10 residues long. Per the germline V gene, CDR1 is LNHDA and CDR2 is SQIVND (reference sequence). The CDR3 spells CASSAGRAEF. As DNA, the CDR3 is TGTGCCAGTAGTGCGGGACGGGCGGAATTC.

V usage is TRBV24-1 and J usage is TRBJ1-5; D is unclear. Germline CDR1 is KGHDR and CDR2 is SFDVKD. With 4 bases removed from V and 3 bases from J, the gap between germline ends came to 12 bases. The CDR3 spans 15 residues. Here the CDR3 DNA reads TGTGCCACCAGTGACCTACGGGCAGCCAATCAGCCCCAGCATTTT. This codes for CATSDLRAANQPQHF.

Here the CDR3 reads CASQGDNEKLFF. CDR3 in DNA: TGTGCCTCCCAAGGGGATAATGAAAAACTGTTTTTT. This chain uses TRBV30 with TRBJ1-4; D may be TRBD1 (5 bases). The CDR3 has 12 residues. Germline-derived CDR1 and CDR2 are GTSNPN and SVGIG (reference sequence). Trimming pared 7 bases from V and 4 bases from J, leaving 10 bases between.

There are many counts of this clonotype. J is TRBJ1-2 and V is TRBV4-2, with unresolved D. CDR3 length equals 15 residues. The germline V and J ends were trimmed by 0 bases and 5 bases, with 13 bases remaining between them. The germline V gene encodes CDR1 LGHNA and CDR2 YNFKEQ. The CDR3 region is CASSQDRASEYGYTF. The CDR3 DNA follows: TGTGCCAGCAGCCAAGATAGGGCCTCAGAGTATGGCTACACCTTC.

The chain uses TRBV29-1 and TRBJ2-7, with TRBD2 identical over 10 bases. Germline lookup yields CDR1 SQVTM and CDR2 ANQGSEA. Germline trimming cut 7 bases from V and 1 base from J; bases unmatched to any gene: 4. This CDR3 spans 13 amino acids. The CDR3, as DNA: TGCAGCGCCAAACTAGCGGGATCCTACGAGCAGTACTTC. This encodes CSAKLAGSYEQYF.

V usage is TRBV5-4 and J usage is TRBJ1-1; perhaps TRBD1 as D (5 bases). CDR1 and CDR2 (germline): SGHNT, YYREEE (reference sequence). The CDR3 length is 13 residues. Trimming removed 4 bases at V and 10 bases at J, with 17 bases between. CDR3 region: CASSPGGSVGAFF. The CDR3 nucleotides are TGTGCCAGCAGCCCGGGGGGTAGTGTAGGAGCTTTCTTT.

The table lists this clonotype with a few counts. The V and J genes are TRBV11-2 and TRBJ2-7; TRBD2 agrees at 7 bases. CDR3 length: 14 amino acids. Germline V gene data show CDR1 as SGHAT and CDR2 as FQNNGV. V trimming: 0 bases; J trimming: 7 bases; junction bases outside the gene matches: 6. In nucleotides, the CDR3 is TGTGCCAGCAGCTTAGATACACCAGCGGGGGAGCAGTACTTC. It translates to CASSLDTPAGEQYF.

This clonotype was found once. The rearrangement joins TRBV24-1 to TRBJ2-3; 8 bases align to TRBD2. This CDR3 contains 15 residues. The ends lost 3 bases at V and 3 bases at J; junction bases unmatched: 4. Germline V gene lookup returns CDR1 KGHDR and CDR2 SFDVKD. This chain's CDR3 is CATSDPRGETDTQYF. For the CDR3, the DNA is TGTGCCACCAGTGATCCGCGGGGGGAGACAGATACGCAGTATTTT.

This clonotype was detected many times. In DNA form, the CDR3 reads TGTGCCAGCAGCTCAGGGACTAGCGGGAGGAGCTCCTACAATGAGCAGTTCTTC. Translated: CASSSGTSGRSSYNEQFF. The rearrangement joins TRBV5-6 to TRBJ2-1; 15 positions agree with TRBD2. J gave up 0 bases and V 3 bases, and 4 bases lay outside the gene matches. The germline CDR1 and CDR2 sequences are SGHDT and YYEEEE. The CDR3 consists of 18 residues. Supplemented by reference TRBV5-6 and TRBJ2-1, the full variable domain reads DAGVTQSPTHLIKTRGQQVTLRCSPKSGHDTVSWYQQALGQGPQFIFQYYEEEERQRGNFPDRFSGHQFPNYSSELNVNALLLGDSALYLCASSSGTSGRSSYNEQFFGPGTRLTVL.

V and J are TRBV9 and TRBJ1-1; 8 bases are a match to TRBD1. Germline values: CDR1 SGDLS, CDR2 YYNGEE. This CDR3 spans 14 amino acids. Trimming cost V 3 bases and J 5 bases; bases outside gene matches: 6. The CDR3 spells CASSAGGASTEAFF. CDR3 in DNA: TGTGCCAGCAGCGCAGGGGGCGCGAGTACTGAAGCTTTCTTT. The full variable domain, with the rest looked up from reference TRBV9 and TRBJ1-1, is DSGVTQTPKHLITATGQRVTLRCSPRSGDLSVYWYQQSLDQGLQFLIQYYNGEERAKGNILERFSAQQFPDLHSELNLSSLELGDSALYFCASSAGGASTEAFFGQGTRLTVV.

The chain carries TRBV6-1 and TRBJ2-3, with D possibly matching TRBD1 (5 bases). This CDR3 has 14 amino acids. Trimming pared 2 bases from V and 4 bases from J, leaving 10 bases between. Germline assignment: CDR1 MNHNS and CDR2 SASEGT. DNA of the CDR3: TGTGCCAGCAGTGAACAGGGTGGGGCAGATACGCAGTATTTT. It codes for CASSEQGGADTQYF.

This chain links TRBV7-2 with TRBJ2-7; TRBD1 agrees at 8 bases. The CDR3 length is 15 residues. V lost 2 bases, J lost 7 bases, and 10 bases stayed unmatched. Germline CDR1 is SGHTA and CDR2 is FQGNSA. CDR3 coding DNA: TGTGCCAGCAGCTTATCGAGACAGGGGTGGTGGGAGCAGTACTTC. Its translation: CASSLSRQGWWEQYF.

This clonotype was observed many times. The chain joins TRBV20-1 to TRBJ1-2; TRBD1 matches at 7 bases. Germline V gene lookup returns CDR1 DFQATT and CDR2 SNEGSKA (reference sequence). The ends lost 4 bases at V and 4 bases at J; junction bases unmatched: 24. The CDR3 has 19 amino acids. DNA of the CDR3: TGCAGTGCTACCCCGTGGCATTCACGACAGGGCGGTTTGGGCTATGGCTACACCTTC. Translating gives CSATPWHSRQGGLGYGYTF.

The sample holds many counts of this clonotype. At one end, the junction sequence differs from germline, possibly due to a read error. V gene TRBV24-1 combines with J gene TRBJ1-3; TRBD1 agrees at 8 bases. CDR1 is KGHDR, CDR2 SFDVKD, per germline. The length of the CDR3 is 17 residues. The CDR3 nucleotides are TGTGCCATCAGTGGGACAGGTAACCCGTCCTCTGGAAACACCATATATTTT. The encoded protein is CAISGTGNPSSGNTIYF.

This clonotype was seen just once. The rearrangement joins TRBV25-1 to TRBJ1-3; D gene ambiguous. The CDR3 covers 15 residues. CDR1 is MGHDK and CDR2 is SYGVNS in the germline V gene. Between the trimmed V and J ends, which lost 5 bases and 3 bases, there was a span of 14 bases. The CDR3 here is CASSFIKGGGNTIYF. The CDR3 nucleotides are TGTGCCAGCAGTTTCATCAAGGGAGGTGGAAACACCATATATTTT.

This clonotype was recorded a few times. The chain joins TRBV19 to TRBJ2-6; D ambiguous. V was shortened by 4 bases and J by 0 bases, with 4 bases between the two germline ends. Germline CDR1 LNHDA, CDR2 SQIVND (reference sequence). The CDR3 has 14 amino acids. In DNA form, the CDR3 reads TGTGCCAGTAGTAGTATCTCTGGGGCCAACGTCCTGACTTTC. Protein product: CASSSISGANVLTF. Complete variable domain (other parts from reference TRBV19 and TRBJ2-6): DGGITQSPKYLFRKEGQNVTLSCEQNLNHDAMYWYRQDPGQGLRLIYYSQIVNDFQKGDIAEGYSVSREKKESFPLTVTSAQKNPTAFYLCASSSISGANVLTFGAGSRLTVL.

This clonotype has at least ten counts. The chain employs TRBV19 and TRBJ1-1; the match to TRBD1 covers 7 bases. This CDR3 comprises 17 residues. Germline-derived CDR1 and CDR2 are LNHDA and SQIVND (reference sequence). The V gene end was trimmed by 5 bases and the J gene end by 0 bases; junction bases not matched to a gene: 12. CDR3 protein: CASSSHLGQAMNTEAFF. In DNA form, the CDR3 reads TGTGCCAGTAGTTCTCATCTTGGACAGGCCATGAACACTGAAGCTTTCTTT.

This chain connects TRBV28 to TRBJ1-5; D not certain. V was clipped by 3 bases and J by 1 base, with 4 bases between them. Germline CDR1 reads MDHEN; CDR2 reads SYDVKM. The length of the CDR3 is 13 residues. CDR3 nucleotide sequence: TGTGCCAGCAGTTTTGGGAGCAATCAGCCCCAGCATTTT. Translating gives CASSFGSNQPQHF.

This chain links TRBV11-2 with TRBJ2-2; D possibly corresponds to TRBD2 (5 bases). The CDR3 loop spans 15 amino acids. Per the germline V gene, CDR1 is SGHAT and CDR2 is FQNNGV. The V and J ends lost 5 bases and 6 bases respectively, with 16 bases between them. CDR3 sequence (DNA): TGTGCCAGCAGCATCGGACTGGGTTTATCCGGGGAGCTGTTTTTT. Its translation is CASSIGLGLSGELFF.

This clonotype was seen a handful of times. The chain joins TRBV18 to TRBJ2-2; 7 positions match TRBD1. Germline V lookup: CDR1 KGHSH, CDR2 LQKENI. The junction had 12 bases not matched to a gene; V was cut back by 5 bases and J by 0 bases. The CDR3 is 18 residues long. CDR3 residues: CASSVGTASMANTGELFF. CDR3 in DNA: TGTGCCAGCTCAGTCGGGACAGCTTCTATGGCGAACACCGGGGAGCTGTTTTTT.

This clonotype was seen ten or more times. CDR3 sequence reads: CASSESDTQYF. CDR3 sequence (DNA): TGCGCCAGCAGTGAATCAGATACGCAGTATTTT. This chain uses TRBV10-1 with TRBJ2-3; D gene ambiguous. CDR1 and CDR2 (germline): WNHNN, SYGVQD (reference sequence). V gave up 3 bases and J gave up 4 bases, with 2 bases separating them. This CDR3 is built from 11 residues.

This clonotype was observed at least ten times. The chain links TRBV11-3 to TRBJ1-6, with D maybe TRBD1 (5 bases). Trimming cost V 5 bases and J 10 bases, with 15 bases left between them. CDR1 and CDR2 from the germline V gene are SGHNT and YENEEA. The CDR3 is 14 amino acids. The CDR3: CASSASRAGSPLHF. The DNA of the CDR3 is TGTGCCAGCAGCGCGTCCAGGGCCGGGTCACCCCTCCACTTT.

There are many counts of this clonotype. This chain links TRBV9 with TRBJ1-2, with 7 bases that match TRBD1. The germline V gene has CDR1 SGDLS and CDR2 YYNGEE. Losses at the gene ends were 3 bases for V and 2 bases for J; bases not matched to a gene: 7. This CDR3 has 15 amino acids. CDR3 loop: CASSARTGDNYGYTF. The DNA for the CDR3 is TGTGCCAGCAGCGCCCGGACAGGCGACAACTATGGCTACACCTTC.

This clonotype came up many times. The genes are TRBV2 and TRBJ2-2; D uncertain. This CDR3 is 14 amino acids long. Looked up from germline, CDR1 is SNHLY and CDR2 is FYNNEI. V was cut by 7 bases and J by 0 bases, with 9 bases left in between. For the CDR3, the DNA is TGTGCCAGCATACGGGCGGCGAACACCGGGGAGCTGTTTTTT. It encodes CASIRAANTGELFF.

The count of this clonotype is one. CDR3 region: CASSETTDTQYF. CDR3 nucleotide sequence: TGTGCCAGCAGTGAGACCACAGATACGCAGTATTTT. The chain recombines TRBV2 with TRBJ2-3; D call uncertain. The V gene's germline CDR1 is SNHLY and CDR2 FYNNEI. The V and J ends lost 3 bases and 2 bases respectively, with 3 bases between them. The CDR3 runs 12 residues.

The V call is TRBV19, the J call TRBJ2-7, with D possibly being TRBD1 (6 bases). Germline CDR1 LNHDA, CDR2 SQIVND (reference sequence). The ends were cut back, 5 bases at V and 2 bases at J, with 19 bases in the middle. The CDR3 is 16 residues long. The CDR3 DNA is TGTGCCAGTAGTCCGAGGACAGCCTCTCGAGCCTACGAGCAGTACTTC. It yields the protein CASSPRTASRAYEQYF.

The table lists this clonotype with many counts. This rearrangement joins TRBV7-3 to TRBJ2-1; no clear D. The CDR3 is made up of 12 amino acids. The germline CDR1 and CDR2 sequences are SGHTA and FQGTGA. Between the trimmed V and J ends, which lost 0 bases and 8 bases, there was a span of 5 bases. The CDR3 sequence is CASSLTPDEQFF. CDR3 nucleotides: TGTGCCAGCAGCTTAACCCCCGATGAGCAGTTCTTC.